This T cell receptor (beta chain) derives from a study of blood T cell repertoires in COVID-19. Across the study: In each case, the material was cDNA or gDNA derived from T cells, B-cell-depleted T cells, or PBMCs.

Authors' processing steps: It was from reference gene primer amplification that nucleated cell counts were estimated. The method was immunoSEQ multiplex PCR; TCRdb's version includes in-frame clones alone and lacks a portion of them. V and J calls and clone size are those listed in that table; D and trimming were worked out from the DNA. The sample shows 65,000 to 85,000 clones, 75% to 95% of them seen only once. V lost 5 bases and J lost 3; bases outside the gene matches: 9. Germline CDR1 is KGHDR and CDR2 is SFDVKD. CDR3 length equals 16 residues. The receptor was derived from a human donor in a cohort sampled during active COVID-19. The chain couples TRBV24-1 to TRBJ2-1; 7 positions match TRBD2. Specimen: peripheral blood. CDR3 in DNA: TGTGCCACCAGTGGGGGATCTCCGGGAGGCTACAATGAGCAGTTCTTC. The encoded protein is CATSGGSPGGYNEQFF.